This entry concerns a single T cell receptor beta chain. Repertoires were generated with immunoSEQ multiplex PCR, while TCRdb's copy carries only in-frame clones and drops some. The profile shows about 73,000 clones, roughly 92% of them singletons. The CDR3 spans 14 residues. Trimming pared 6 bases from V and 0 bases from J, leaving 9 bases between. Germline V gene sequence: CDR1 MNHNY, CDR2 SVGAGI (reference sequence). The data originate from a study of T cell changes during pregnancy in multiple sclerosis. The source of this sequence is a female donor in good health, enrolled as a control in a pregnancy study. The rearrangement uses TRBV6-6 and TRBJ1-3; the D gene is possibly TRBD1 (6 bases). The starting material was peripheral blood, obtained in the third trimester of pregnancy. The CDR3 loop reads CASSSGDSGNTIYF. In DNA, the CDR3 is TGTGCCAGCAGCTCAGGGGACTCTGGAAACACCATATATTTT.